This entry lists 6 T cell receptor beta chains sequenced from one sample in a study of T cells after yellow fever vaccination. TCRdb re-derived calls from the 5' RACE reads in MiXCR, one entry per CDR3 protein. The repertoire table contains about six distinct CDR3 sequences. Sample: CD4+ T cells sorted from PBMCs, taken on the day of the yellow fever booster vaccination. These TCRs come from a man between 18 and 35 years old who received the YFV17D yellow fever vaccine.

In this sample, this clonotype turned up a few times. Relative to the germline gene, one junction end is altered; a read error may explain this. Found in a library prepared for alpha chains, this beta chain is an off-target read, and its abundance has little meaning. The CDR3 DNA reads as TGTGCCAGCTCACCACGCGGTAGTAAGGAAACCAGTGGCTCTAGGTTGACCTTT. Translated: CASSPRGSKETSGSRLTF. V usage is TRBV18 and J usage is TRBJ1-1, with D uncertain. This CDR3 spans 18 amino acids. CDR1 is KGHSH and CDR2 is LQKENI in the germline V gene.

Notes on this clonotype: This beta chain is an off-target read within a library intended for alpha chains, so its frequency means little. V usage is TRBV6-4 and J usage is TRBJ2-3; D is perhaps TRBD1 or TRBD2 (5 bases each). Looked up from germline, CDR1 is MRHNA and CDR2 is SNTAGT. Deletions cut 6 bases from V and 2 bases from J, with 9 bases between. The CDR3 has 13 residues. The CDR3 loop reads CASSTGPTDTQYF. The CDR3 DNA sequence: TGTGCCAGCAGCACGGGGCCCACAGATACGCAGTATTTT.

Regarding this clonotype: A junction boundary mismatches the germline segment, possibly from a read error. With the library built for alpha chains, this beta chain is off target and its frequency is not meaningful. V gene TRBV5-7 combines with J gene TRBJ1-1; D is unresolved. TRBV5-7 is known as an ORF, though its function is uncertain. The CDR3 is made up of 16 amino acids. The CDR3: CASSLGYGGSQGNLIF. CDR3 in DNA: TGTGCCAGCAGCTTGGGTTATGGAGGAAGCCAAGGAAATCTCATCTTT.

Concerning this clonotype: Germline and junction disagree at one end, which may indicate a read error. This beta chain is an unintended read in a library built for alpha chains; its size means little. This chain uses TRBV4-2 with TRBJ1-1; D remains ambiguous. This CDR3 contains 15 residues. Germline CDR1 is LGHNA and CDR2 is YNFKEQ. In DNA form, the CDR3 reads TGTGCCAGCAGCCAAGATGAACCCAGTGGCTCTAGGTTGACCTTT. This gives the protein CASSQDEPSGSRLTF.

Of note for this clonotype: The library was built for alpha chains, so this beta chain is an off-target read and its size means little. The CDR3 sequence: CASSLARDRRTQYF. For the CDR3, the DNA is TGTGCCAGCAGCTTAGCGCGAGACCGGAGGACCCAGTACTTC. The J gene is TRBJ2-5, the V gene TRBV7-6; D is undetermined. Germline V CDR1 and CDR2: SGHVS, FNYEAQ. Trimming removed 0 bases from V and 7 bases from J, with 12 bases in between. This CDR3 spans 14 amino acids.

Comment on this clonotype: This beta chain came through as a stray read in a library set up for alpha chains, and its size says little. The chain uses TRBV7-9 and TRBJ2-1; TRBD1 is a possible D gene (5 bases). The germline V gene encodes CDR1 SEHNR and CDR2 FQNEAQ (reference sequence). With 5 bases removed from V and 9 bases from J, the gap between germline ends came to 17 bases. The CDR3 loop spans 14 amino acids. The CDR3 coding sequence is TGTGCCAGCAGCCCAAGGGCAGGGAAGGGTGAGCAGTTCTTC. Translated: CASSPRAGKGEQFF.